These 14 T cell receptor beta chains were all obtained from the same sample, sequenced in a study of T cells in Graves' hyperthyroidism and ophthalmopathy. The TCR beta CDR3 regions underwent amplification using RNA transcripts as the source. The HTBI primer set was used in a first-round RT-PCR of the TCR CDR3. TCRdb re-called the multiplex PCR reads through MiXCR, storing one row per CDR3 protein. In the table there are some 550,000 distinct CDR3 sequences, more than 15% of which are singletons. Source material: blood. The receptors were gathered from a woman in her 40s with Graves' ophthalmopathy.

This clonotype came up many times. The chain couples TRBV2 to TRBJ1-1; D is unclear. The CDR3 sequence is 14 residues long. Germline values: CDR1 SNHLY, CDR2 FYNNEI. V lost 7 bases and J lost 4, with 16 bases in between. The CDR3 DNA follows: TGTGCCAGCACCAAAGCGGCCAGCAGCACTGAAGCTTTCTTT. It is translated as CASTKAASSTEAFF.

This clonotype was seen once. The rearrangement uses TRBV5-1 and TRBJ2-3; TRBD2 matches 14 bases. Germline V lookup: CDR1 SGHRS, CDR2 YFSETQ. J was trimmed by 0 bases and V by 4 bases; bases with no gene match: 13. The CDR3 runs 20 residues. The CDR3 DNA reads TGCGCCAGCAGCCCTACCCCGACTAGCGGGAGGGCCGGGAGCACAGATACGCAGTATTTT. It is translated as CASSPTPTSGRAGSTDTQYF.

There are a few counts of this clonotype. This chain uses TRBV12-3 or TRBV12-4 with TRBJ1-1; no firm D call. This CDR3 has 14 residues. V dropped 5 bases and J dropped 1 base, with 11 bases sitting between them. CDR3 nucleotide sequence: TGTGCCAGCAGTCATACATGGGGGAACACTGAAGCTTTCTTT. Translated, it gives CASSHTWGNTEAFF.

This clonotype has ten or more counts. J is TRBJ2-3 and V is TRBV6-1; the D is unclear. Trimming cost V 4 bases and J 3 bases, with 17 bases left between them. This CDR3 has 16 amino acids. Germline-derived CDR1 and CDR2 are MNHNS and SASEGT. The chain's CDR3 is CASSVGGELGTDTQYF. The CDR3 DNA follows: TGTGCCAGCAGTGTGGGCGGCGAGTTGGGAACAGATACGCAGTATTTT.

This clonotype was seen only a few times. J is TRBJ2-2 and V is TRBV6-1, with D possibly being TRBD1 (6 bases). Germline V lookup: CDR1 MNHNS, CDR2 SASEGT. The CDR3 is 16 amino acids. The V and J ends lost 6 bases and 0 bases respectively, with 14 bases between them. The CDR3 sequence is CASRKGQPTNTGELFF. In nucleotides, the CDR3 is TGTGCCAGCAGGAAAGGACAGCCGACGAACACCGGGGAGCTGTTTTTT.

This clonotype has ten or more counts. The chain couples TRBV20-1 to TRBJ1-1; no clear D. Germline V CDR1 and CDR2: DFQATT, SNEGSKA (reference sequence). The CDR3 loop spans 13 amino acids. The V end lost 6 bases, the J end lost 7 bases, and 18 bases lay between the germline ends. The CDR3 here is CSAPVEPPGEAFF. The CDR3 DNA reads TGCAGTGCCCCAGTCGAGCCACCAGGTGAAGCTTTCTTT.

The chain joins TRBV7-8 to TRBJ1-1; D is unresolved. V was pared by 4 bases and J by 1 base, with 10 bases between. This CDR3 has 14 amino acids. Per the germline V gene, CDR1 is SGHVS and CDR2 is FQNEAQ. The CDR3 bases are TGTGCCAGCAGCTCCGAAATGAGGAACACTGAAGCTTTCTTT. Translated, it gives CASSSEMRNTEAFF.

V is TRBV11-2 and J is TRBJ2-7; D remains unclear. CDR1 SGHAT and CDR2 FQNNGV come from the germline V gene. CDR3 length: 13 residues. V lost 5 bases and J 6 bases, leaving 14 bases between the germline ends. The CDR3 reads CASSLQALGEQYF. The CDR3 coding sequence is TGTGCCAGCAGCCTTCAAGCTTTGGGCGAGCAGTACTTC. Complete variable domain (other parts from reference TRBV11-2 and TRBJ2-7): EAGVAQSPRYKIIEKRQSVAFWCNPISGHATLYWYQQILGQGPKLLIQFQNNGVVDDSQLPKDRFSAERLKGVDSTLKIQPAKLEDSAVYLCASSLQALGEQYFGPGTRLTVT.

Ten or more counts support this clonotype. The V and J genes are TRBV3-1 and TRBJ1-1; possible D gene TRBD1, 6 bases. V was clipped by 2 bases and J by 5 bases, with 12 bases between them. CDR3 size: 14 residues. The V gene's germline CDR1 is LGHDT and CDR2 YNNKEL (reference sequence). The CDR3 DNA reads TGTGCCAGCAGCCAACGGACAGATAGAACTGAAGCTTTCTTT. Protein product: CASSQRTDRTEAFF.

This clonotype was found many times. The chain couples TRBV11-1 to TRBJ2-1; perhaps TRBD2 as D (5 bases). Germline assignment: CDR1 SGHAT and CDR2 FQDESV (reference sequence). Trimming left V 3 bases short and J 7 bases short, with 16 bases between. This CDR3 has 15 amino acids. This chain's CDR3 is CASSFEVASRNEQFF. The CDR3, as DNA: TGTGCCAGCAGCTTCGAGGTGGCTAGCCGGAATGAGCAGTTCTTC. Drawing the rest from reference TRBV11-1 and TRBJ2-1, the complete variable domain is EAEVAQSPRYKITEKSQAVAFWCDPISGHATLYWYRQILGQGPELLVQFQDESVVDDSQLPKDRFSAERLKGVDSTLKIQPAELGDSAMYLCASSFEVASRNEQFFGPGTRLTVL.

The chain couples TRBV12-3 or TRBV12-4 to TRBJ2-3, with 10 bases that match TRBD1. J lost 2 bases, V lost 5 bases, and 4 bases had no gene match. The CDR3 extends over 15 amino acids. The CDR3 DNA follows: TGTGCCAGCAGTCGGGACAGGGGAGTCACAGATACGCAGTATTTT. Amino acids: CASSRDRGVTDTQYF.

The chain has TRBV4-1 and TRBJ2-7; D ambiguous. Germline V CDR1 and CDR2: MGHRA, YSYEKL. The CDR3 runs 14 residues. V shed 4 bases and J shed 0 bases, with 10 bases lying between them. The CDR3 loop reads CASSRLHGSYEQYF. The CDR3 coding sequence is TGCGCCAGCAGCCGCCTTCACGGCTCCTACGAGCAGTACTTC.

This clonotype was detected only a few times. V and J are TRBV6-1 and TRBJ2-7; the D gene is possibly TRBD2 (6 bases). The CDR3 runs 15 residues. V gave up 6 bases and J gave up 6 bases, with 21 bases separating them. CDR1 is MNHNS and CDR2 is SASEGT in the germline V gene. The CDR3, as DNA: TGTGCCAGCAGCAAAACCCCCGGACTACGTGGCGAGCAGTACTTC. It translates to CASSKTPGLRGEQYF.

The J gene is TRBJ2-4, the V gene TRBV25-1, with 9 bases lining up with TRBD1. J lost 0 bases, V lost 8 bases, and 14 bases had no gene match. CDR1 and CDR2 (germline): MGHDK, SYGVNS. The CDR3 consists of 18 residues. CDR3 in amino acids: CASFIGSGTGIAKNIQYF. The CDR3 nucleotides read TGTGCCAGCTTCATAGGGAGCGGGACAGGGATAGCCAAAAACATTCAGTACTTC.